Listed here are 5 T cell receptor beta chains from one sample, sequenced in a study of glioma-infiltrating T cells. Amplification of TCR alpha and beta CDR3 regions from RNA used iRepertoire nested multiplex PCR. TCRdb reprocessed the multiplex PCR reads via MiXCR and lists one record per CDR3 protein. The data contain 93,000 or so distinct CDR3 sequences, around 30% of them singletons. The sequencing sample was made of glioma tissue, nonneoplastic brain tissue, or PBMCs (not recorded which). The receptors were gathered from a human donor with low-grade glioma or glioblastoma, undergoing nonglioma brain surgery, or in good health (not recorded which).

Regarding this clonotype: A much larger clone lies one base from this, so it may be a read error. The J gene is TRBJ1-5, the V gene TRBV12-3 or TRBV12-4; a possible D gene is TRBD1 (5 bases). The CDR3 sequence is 13 residues long. The CDR3 bases are TGTGTCAGCAGGGACGGCCGCAATCAGCCCCAGCATTTT. Encoded protein: CVSRDGRNQPQHF.

Worth noting for this clonotype: One end of the junction is discordant with germline, which a read error may explain. DNA of the CDR3: TGTGTCAGTAGTACCCCAGAGGGCAGACAGCCCCAGCATTTT. This translates into CVSSTPEGRQPQHF. The genes are TRBV19 and TRBJ1-5; no definite D call. CDR3 length: 14 amino acids. The germline V gene encodes CDR1 LNHDA and CDR2 SQIVND (reference sequence).

This clonotype was counted between two and nine times. This chain links TRBV11-3 with TRBJ2-2; TRBD1 matches 11 bases. The CDR3 totals 16 residues. The J segment lost 1 base and the V segment lost 5 bases, leaving 3 bases of the junction unmatched. CDR1 is SGHNT and CDR2 is YENEEA in the germline V gene. The CDR3 DNA follows: TGTGCCAGCAGCGCGGGACAGGGGGAGAACACCGGGGAGCTGTTTTTT. Translation: CASSAGQGENTGELFF.

V usage is TRBV19 and J usage is TRBJ2-5; possibly TRBD1 or TRBD2 for D (5 bases each). Looked up from germline, CDR1 is LNHDA and CDR2 is SQIVND (reference sequence). This CDR3 region has 12 residues. CDR3 coding DNA: TGTGTTAGTAGATCTGAGGGGGAGACCCAGTACTTC. This codes for CVSRSEGETQYF.

At least ten counts were recorded for this clonotype. The chain recombines TRBV7-8 with TRBJ1-1; tentative D call: TRBD1 (5 bases). V lost 1 base and J 7 bases, leaving 16 bases between the germline ends. The germline V gene encodes CDR1 SGHVS and CDR2 FQNEAQ. This CDR3 spans 15 amino acids. Here the CDR3 DNA reads TGTGCCAGCAGCTTAGACGCGGGGCGAAATGTTGAAGCTTTCTTT. This gives the protein CASSLDAGRNVEAFF. The full variable domain, rest sourced from reference TRBV7-8 and TRBJ1-1, is GAGVSQSPRYKVAKRGQDVALRCDPISGHVSLFWYQQALGQGPEFLTYFQNEAQLDKSGLPSDRFFAERPEGSVSTLKIQRTQQEDSAVYLCASSLDAGRNVEAFFGQGTRLTVV.